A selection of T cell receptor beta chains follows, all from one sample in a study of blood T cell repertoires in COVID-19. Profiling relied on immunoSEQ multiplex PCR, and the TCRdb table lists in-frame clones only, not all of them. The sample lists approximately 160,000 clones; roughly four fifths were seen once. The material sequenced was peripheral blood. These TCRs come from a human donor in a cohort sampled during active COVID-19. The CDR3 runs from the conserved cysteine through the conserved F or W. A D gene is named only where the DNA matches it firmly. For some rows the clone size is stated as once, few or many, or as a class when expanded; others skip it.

CASSQDRTGKNSPLHF TGCGCCAGCAGCCAAGACAGGACAGGGAAGAATTCACCCCTCCACTTT TRBV4-3 TRBD1 TRBJ1-6 -
CASTAGGSYEQYF TGTGCCAGCACCGCTGGCGGATCCTACGAGCAGTACTTC TRBV25-1 - TRBJ2-7 -
CASKGSGDYNEQFF TGTGCCAGTAAAGGTAGCGGGGACTACAATGAGCAGTTCTTC TRBV19 TRBD2 TRBJ2-1 -
CASSNLDRTEAFF TGTGCCAGCAGCAACCTGGACAGAACTGAAGCTTTCTTT TRBV11-2 - TRBJ1-1 -
CASSSRTSATGTQYF TGTGCCAGCAGTTCCCGGACTAGCGCCACAGGGACCCAGTACTTC TRBV28 TRBD2 TRBJ2-5 few
CASSPTSGKTYEQYF TGTGCCAGCAGTCCCACTAGCGGGAAGACCTACGAGCAGTACTTC TRBV7-9 TRBD2 TRBJ2-7 -
CASSPWSGGEGEQFF TGTGCCAGTAGCCCGTGGAGCGGGGGGGAGGGTGAGCAGTTCTTC TRBV19 TRBD2 TRBJ2-1 -
CASSTQRQGENTIYF TGTGCCAGCAGCACGCAGCGACAGGGCGAAAACACCATATATTTT TRBV7-9 TRBD1 TRBJ1-3 few
CASSLAEGQSYEQYF TGTGCCAGCAGCTTAGCCGAAGGACAGTCCTACGAGCAGTACTTC TRBV7-2 - TRBJ2-7 -
CASSLEVWANTEAFF TGTGCCAGCAGCTTAGAGGTATGGGCGAACACTGAAGCTTTCTTT TRBV7-2 - TRBJ1-1 once
CASSYEGSGYNEQFF TGTGCCAGCAGTTACGAGGGAAGTGGGTACAATGAGCAGTTCTTC TRBV6-6 - TRBJ2-1 -
CASTTGRIMNTEAFF TGTGCCAGTACCACAGGGAGAATTATGAACACTGAAGCTTTCTTT TRBV19 - TRBJ1-1 -
CASSPRLVFPNTQYF TGTGCCAGCAGTCCCCGACTAGTTTTTCCCAATACGCAGTATTTT TRBV28 - TRBJ2-3 -
CASSHGQGAGELFF TGTGCCAGCAGCCACGGACAGGGGGCCGGGGAGCTGTTTTTT TRBV5-5 TRBD1 TRBJ2-2 -
CASSLGQGYSYEQYF TGCGCCAGCAGCTTGGGACAGGGTTACTCCTACGAGCAGTACTTC TRBV5-1 TRBD1 TRBJ2-7 few
CSASGATNSPLHF TGCAGTGCTAGTGGGGCTACTAATTCACCCCTCCACTTT TRBV20-1 - TRBJ1-6 -
CASSLEPSGGTYTQYF TGCGCCAGCAGCTTGGAACCTAGCGGGGGGACCTATACGCAGTATTTT TRBV5-1 TRBD2 TRBJ2-3 -
CASNTGKTKTYGYTF TGTGCCAGCAACACCGGGAAGACTAAAACTTATGGCTACACCTTC TRBV19 - TRBJ1-2 -
CASTHGSVRLMETQYF TGTGCCAGCACCCACGGGTCAGTACGGTTGATGGAGACCCAGTACTTC TRBV6-6 - TRBJ2-5 few
CAWTKGIGTEAFF TGTGCCTGGACTAAGGGGATTGGTACTGAAGCTTTCTTT TRBV30 - TRBJ1-1 -
CATSKVGGTTGELFF TGTGCCACCAGCAAGGTCGGAGGGACCACCGGGGAGCTGTTTTTT TRBV15 - TRBJ2-2 many
CASSRRGSFSGNTIYF TGCGCCAGCAGTCGGCGGGGGTCTTTTTCTGGAAACACCATATATTTT TRBV23-1 - TRBJ1-3 -
CASSLFGQGATTEAFF TGTGCCAGCAGTTTATTCGGGCAGGGGGCGACCACTGAAGCTTTCTTT TRBV28 TRBD1 TRBJ1-1 -
CATSRDWTPVTYEQYF TGTGCCACCAGCAGAGATTGGACACCTGTAACCTACGAGCAGTACTTC TRBV15 - TRBJ2-7 -
CASSLVQKETQYF TGTGCCAGCAGCCTCGTTCAGAAAGAGACCCAGTACTTC TRBV7-8 - TRBJ2-5 -
CSASLGGTSAYEQYF TGCAGTGCTAGTTTGGGGGGGACTAGCGCCTACGAGCAGTACTTC TRBV20-1 TRBD2 TRBJ2-7 few
CASSLDRAAGELFF TGTGCCAGTAGTCTGGACAGGGCTGCCGGGGAGCTGTTTTTT TRBV19 TRBD1 TRBJ2-2 few
CASSIAAGGMVDEQYF TGTGCCAGTAGTATAGCGGCCGGCGGTATGGTGGACGAGCAGTACTTC TRBV19 - TRBJ2-7 -
CASSPSREIPYNEQFF TGTGCCAGCTCACCATCGCGGGAAATACCTTACAATGAGCAGTTCTTC TRBV18 - TRBJ2-1 -
CSAPGGGEQYF TGCAGTGCTCCGGGGGGGGGCGAGCAGTACTTC TRBV20-1 TRBD2 TRBJ2-7 -
CASSSDRGRASGYTF TGTGCCAGCAGCTCCGACAGGGGGAGAGCTTCTGGCTACACCTTC TRBV7-2 TRBD1 TRBJ1-2 -
CASRGQGDGYTF TGTGCCAGTAGGGGACAGGGGGATGGCTACACCTTC TRBV19 TRBD1 TRBJ1-2 -
CASSYRGSNTGELFF TGTGCCAGCAGCTATCGGGGATCAAACACCGGGGAGCTGTTTTTT TRBV4-2 - TRBJ2-2 -
CATSLGTGGVDEQYF TGTGCCACCAGCCTGGGGACAGGGGGCGTCGACGAGCAGTACTTC TRBV15 TRBD1 TRBJ2-7 few
CASSQGANTVF TGTGCCAGCAGCCAAGGGGCAAACACGGTCTTC TRBV3-1/TRBV3-2 - TRBJ2-1 -
CASSPRQDTYEQYF TGTGCCAGCAGCCCTAGACAGGATACCTACGAGCAGTACTTC TRBV9 - TRBJ2-7 few
CASRGQSDTEAFF TGCGCCAGCCGGGGACAGAGTGACACTGAAGCTTTCTTT TRBV10-2 TRBD1 TRBJ1-1 -
CASSIPGTGDEQYF TGTGCCAGTAGTATCCCCGGGACAGGGGACGAGCAGTACTTC TRBV19 TRBD1 TRBJ2-7 -
CASSFNREAFF TGTGCCAGCAGCTTTAACAGGGAAGCTTTCTTT TRBV7-2 - TRBJ1-1 -
CAQIVGTAETQYF TGTGCCCAGATAGTAGGGACAGCAGAGACCCAGTACTTC TRBV2 TRBD1 TRBJ2-5 -
CASGYLNTEAFF TGTGCCAGCGGCTACTTGAACACTGAAGCTTTCTTT TRBV11-2 - TRBJ1-1 -
CSASDNRRRETYEQYF TGCAGTGCTAGTGATAACAGGCGGCGGGAGACCTACGAGCAGTACTTC TRBV20-1 TRBD2 TRBJ2-7 -
CAISGGGTAQYF TGTGCCATCAGCGGGGGGGGTACGGCCCAGTACTTC TRBV10-3 TRBD2 TRBJ2-5 -
CASSPGLTTTDTQYF TGTGCCAGCAGCCCCGGACTAACCACCACAGATACGCAGTATTTT TRBV9 - TRBJ2-3 -
CASSLHRSNQPQHF TGTGCCAGCAGTCTTCACAGGAGTAATCAGCCCCAGCATTTT TRBV27 - TRBJ1-5 few
CSARDSGTQYF TGCAGTGCTAGAGATTCGGGGACCCAGTACTTC TRBV20-1 - TRBJ2-5 -
CASSYHPGHRQETQYF TGTGCCAGCAGTTATCACCCGGGACACAGACAAGAGACCCAGTACTTC TRBV6-6 - TRBJ2-5 -